Following are 5 T cell receptor beta chains from one sample sequenced in a study of circulating and synovial CD4+ cells in juvenile arthritis. Assay used: immunoSEQ multiplex PCR; TCRdb lists only in-frame clones, some missing. The sample yields about 34,000 clones, about 95% seen once. Sequences were obtained from CD4+ T cells from blood. These receptors were obtained from a human donor with juvenile idiopathic arthritis.

The chain employs TRBV9 and TRBJ1-5; TRBD1 agrees at 12 bases. The CDR3 length is 16 residues. J gave up 4 bases and V 3 bases, and 5 bases lay outside the gene matches. Germline CDR1 reads SGDLS; CDR2 reads YYNGEE. CDR3 sequence (DNA): TGTGCCAGCAGCGGGGGACAGGGGGCCCAAAATCAGCCCCAGCATTTT. As protein: CASSGGQGAQNQPQHF.

This chain links TRBV4-1 with TRBJ2-1; TRBD2 matches at 10 bases. The CDR3 totals 14 residues. The germline V gene encodes CDR1 MGHRA and CDR2 YSYEKL. With V trimmed by 4 bases and J by 14 bases, 11 bases remained unmatched. CDR3 in amino acids: CASSPPGEREGKFF. In DNA, the CDR3 is TGCGCCAGCAGCCCCCCCGGGGAGCGGGAGGGCAAGTTCTTC.

This clone has only one observation. V gene TRBV28 combines with J gene TRBJ1-5; weak D call: TRBD1 (5 bases). Germline CDR1 reads MDHEN; CDR2 reads SYDVKM. V was shortened by 8 bases and J by 5 bases, with 19 bases between the two germline ends. The CDR3 contains 15 residues. CDR3 protein: CASGQSRTGDQPQHF. The CDR3 DNA reads TGTGCCAGCGGCCAAAGCAGGACGGGGGATCAGCCCCAGCATTTT.

The chain combines TRBV5-4 with TRBJ2-5; D may be TRBD2 (6 bases). Trimming cost V 4 bases and J 2 bases, with 12 bases left between them. Germline V gene sequence: CDR1 SGHNT, CDR2 YYREEE (reference sequence). This CDR3 region has 14 residues. The CDR3 DNA reads TGTGCCAGCAGCCCCCCCGGGGGTCAAGAGACCCAGTACTTC. Encoded protein: CASSPPGGQETQYF.

V usage is TRBV28 and J usage is TRBJ1-4; 7 bases fit TRBD1. CDR1 and CDR2 from the germline V gene are MDHEN and SYDVKM. This CDR3 contains 15 residues. V lost 6 bases, J lost 5 bases, and 9 bases stayed unmatched. DNA of the CDR3: TGTGCCAGCAGACCTATCCCGGGACAGAATGAAAAACTGTTTTTT. Protein sequence: CASRPIPGQNEKLFF. The whole variable domain, filled in from reference TRBV28 and TRBJ1-4, reads DVKVTQSSRYLVKRTGEKVFLECVQDMDHENMFWYRQDPGLGLRLIYFSYDVKMKEKGDIPEGYSVSREKKERFSLILESASTNQTSMYLCASRPIPGQNEKLFFGSGTQLSVL.